These 24 T cell receptor beta chains came from one sample sequenced in a study of blood T cell repertoires in COVID-19. Assay used: immunoSEQ multiplex PCR; TCRdb lists only in-frame clones, some missing. The repertoire has some 71,000 clones, 81% of them found once; the top ten carry about 0.87%. The sample taken for sequencing was peripheral blood. These receptors originate from a woman in her 70s with acute or convalescent COVID-19.

The V gene is TRBV2, the J gene TRBJ1-3; possibly TRBD1 for D (5 bases). Looked up from germline, CDR1 is SNHLY and CDR2 is FYNNEI. Trimming removed 7 bases from V and 2 bases from J, with 15 bases in between. The CDR3 spans 15 residues. CDR3: CASIQGSSAGNTIYF. The CDR3 coding sequence is TGTGCCAGCATTCAGGGATCCTCTGCTGGAAACACCATATATTTT.

The V and J genes are TRBV11-2 and TRBJ1-1, with 9 bases identical to TRBD1. Trimming took 4 bases from V and 5 from J; bases not matched to a gene: 20. The CDR3 totals 19 residues. Germline CDR1 is SGHAT and CDR2 is FQNNGV. The CDR3 is CASSWRWMDRGRGVTEAFF. The CDR3 bases are TGTGCCAGCAGCTGGCGGTGGATGGACAGGGGTAGAGGGGTAACTGAAGCTTTCTTT.

This chain links TRBV18 with TRBJ2-3; perhaps TRBD1 as D (5 bases). V was pared by 0 bases and J by 1 base, with 5 bases between. The CDR3 is 14 residues long. Germline V lookup: CDR1 KGHSH, CDR2 LQKENI. This CDR3 is CASSPPQGTDTQYF. The CDR3 DNA follows: TGTGCCAGCTCACCACCACAGGGCACAGATACGCAGTATTTT. Filled out from reference TRBV18 and TRBJ2-3, the complete variable domain reads NAGVMQNPRHLVRRRGQEARLRCSPMKGHSHVYWYRQLPEEGLKFMVYLQKENIIDESGMPKERFSAEFPKEGPSILRIQQVVRGDSAAYFCASSPPQGTDTQYFGPGTRLTVL.

The V and J genes are TRBV6-6 and TRBJ1-5; tentative D call: TRBD1 (5 bases). Trimming cost V 6 bases and J 5 bases, with 20 bases left between them. CDR3 length: 16 amino acids. CDR1 is MNHNY and CDR2 is SVGAGI in the germline V gene (reference sequence). CDR3 sequence: CASSLGTPGGDQPQHF. The CDR3 coding sequence is TGTGCCAGCAGCCTTGGGACCCCCGGAGGGGATCAGCCCCAGCATTTT.

J is TRBJ2-7 and V is TRBV6-5; 9 bases map to TRBD1. The CDR3 extends over 13 amino acids. V lost 2 bases, J lost 8 bases, and 4 bases stayed unmatched. CDR1 and CDR2 from the germline V gene are MNHEY and SVGAGI. CDR3 sequence (DNA): TGTGCCAGCAGTTACCAAACAGGGGGCCAGCAGTACTTC. Its translation: CASSYQTGGQQYF.

The chain couples TRBV6-2 or TRBV6-3 to TRBJ1-5; D may be TRBD1 (5 bases). V was pared by 4 bases and J by 7 bases, with 17 bases between. Germline assignment: CDR1 MNHEY and CDR2 SVGEGT. This CDR3 has 15 residues. The CDR3 nucleotides read TGTGCCAGCAGTTTAATCGGGGGGACCCCGCAGCCCCAGCATTTT. This codes for CASSLIGGTPQPQHF.

The chain uses TRBV18 and TRBJ2-5; 13 bases align to TRBD2. The J segment lost 5 bases and the V segment lost 0 bases, leaving 0 bases of the junction unmatched. Looked up from germline, CDR1 is KGHSH and CDR2 is LQKENI. The CDR3 covers 15 residues. DNA of the CDR3: TGTGCCAGCTCACCACCGGGACTAGCGGGGGAGACCCAGTACTTC. It encodes CASSPPGLAGETQYF.

Only one count was recorded for this clone. The chain is built from TRBV5-8 and TRBJ2-3, with D unresolved. Germline V gene data show CDR1 as SGHTS and CDR2 as YDEGEE. V gave up 2 bases and J gave up 2 bases, with 9 bases separating them. CDR3 length equals 14 residues. CDR3 bases: TGTGCCAGCAGCTTTGTTCAGGTCACAGATACGCAGTATTTT. It encodes CASSFVQVTDTQYF.

The rearrangement uses TRBV18 and TRBJ2-6; possibly TRBD1 for D (6 bases). V lost 0 bases to trimming and J lost 2 bases, with 8 bases between them. The CDR3 covers 16 residues. The germline gives CDR1 KGHSH, CDR2 LQKENI. The CDR3 DNA reads TGTGCCAGCTCACCACCTAGACAGGCTGGGGCCAACGTCCTGACTTTC. Translated: CASSPPRQAGANVLTF.

The V call is TRBV5-4, the J call TRBJ2-3; 15 bases agree with TRBD2. CDR3 length: 16 amino acids. Unmatched junction bases numbered 5, after V lost 2 bases and J lost 7 bases. In germline, CDR1 is SGHNT, CDR2 YYREEE (reference sequence). The DNA of the CDR3 is TGTGCCAGCAGCTTTGGACTAGCGGGAGGGGTTTATACGCAGTATTTT. Protein product: CASSFGLAGGVYTQYF.

The V gene is TRBV19, the J gene TRBJ2-7; the match to TRBD1 covers 8 bases. The CDR3 is 14 amino acids. Unmatched junction bases numbered 8, after V lost 7 bases and J lost 3 bases. Germline V gene lookup returns CDR1 LNHDA and CDR2 SQIVND (reference sequence). In nucleotides, the CDR3 is TGTGCCAGTAAGCCGGGACAGGAGTACTACGAGCAGTACTTC. This codes for CASKPGQEYYEQYF.

The V and J genes are TRBV9 and TRBJ1-4; the match to TRBD1 covers 10 bases. Germline CDR1 is SGDLS and CDR2 is YYNGEE. V gave up 3 bases and J gave up 5 bases; unmatched junction bases: 10. CDR3 length: 17 residues. CDR3 residues: CASSGGQGPPGNEKLFF. The CDR3 DNA sequence: TGTGCCAGCAGCGGGGGACAGGGGCCCCCCGGAAATGAAAAACTGTTTTTT.

This chain joins TRBV11-3 and TRBJ2-7, with TRBD1 identical over 8 bases. The CDR3 sequence is 14 residues long. Germline V CDR1 and CDR2: SGHNT, YENEEA. V shed 5 bases and J 3 bases; nucleotides not matched to a gene: 6. The CDR3 bases are TGTGCCAGCAGCCCGGGGACAGGTAGCTACGAGCAGTACTTC. It yields the protein CASSPGTGSYEQYF.

The chain is built from TRBV10-3 and TRBJ2-7; a possible D gene is TRBD1 (6 bases). The V gene lost 2 bases and the J gene lost 4 bases, with 15 bases spanning the gap. This CDR3 region has 15 residues. Germline V gene lookup returns CDR1 ENHRY and CDR2 SYGVKD. The CDR3 region has the DNA TGTGCCATCAGTGAGCCACAGGGAAGCAGGTACGAGCAGTACTTC. Translation gives CAISEPQGSRYEQYF.

The gene calls are TRBV7-3 and TRBJ2-5, with D possibly TRBD1 on 5 matching bases. Trimming took off 5 bases at V and 2 bases at J, with 9 bases between the two ends. Looked up from germline, CDR1 is SGHTA and CDR2 is FQGTGA. This CDR3 is 13 amino acids long. CDR3: CASSQGYQETQYF. DNA for the CDR3: TGTGCCAGCAGCCAGGGATATCAAGAGACCCAGTACTTC.

This chain uses TRBV5-1 with TRBJ1-1; no clear D. Germline V lookup: CDR1 SGHRS, CDR2 YFSETQ. This CDR3 is 16 amino acids long. The V and J ends lost 0 bases and 4 bases respectively, with 16 bases between them. The CDR3 loop reads CASSLVRGQVGTEAFF. Here the CDR3 DNA reads TGCGCCAGCAGCTTGGTTCGGGGTCAGGTAGGCACTGAAGCTTTCTTT.

The table lists this clone with a few counts. The V call is TRBV10-3, the J call TRBJ2-3, with no clear D. Looked up from germline, CDR1 is ENHRY and CDR2 is SYGVKD. Trimming cost V 3 bases and J 4 bases, with 14 bases left between them. The CDR3 spans 15 residues. CDR3 residues: CAISDHGNVADTQYF. In nucleotides, the CDR3 is TGTGCCATCAGTGACCACGGTAATGTGGCAGATACGCAGTATTTT.

Only a few counts were recorded for this clone. The chain combines TRBV11-3 with TRBJ2-1; D gene ambiguous. The CDR3 sequence is 14 residues long. Germline V CDR1 and CDR2: SGHNT, YENEEA. V was cut by 1 base and J by 8 bases, with 12 bases left in between. In DNA, the CDR3 is TGTGCCAGCAGCTTAGCGGTTAGTTCCCATGAGCAGTTCTTC. Translating gives CASSLAVSSHEQFF.

This rearrangement joins TRBV7-9 to TRBJ2-5; TRBD2 agrees at 12 bases. Germline V gives CDR1 SEHNR, CDR2 FQNEAQ (reference sequence). This CDR3 is built from 17 residues. The trim removed 1 base at V and 1 base at J, leaving 4 bases unmatched. The CDR3 nucleotides read TGTGCCAGCAGCTTAGGTGGGACTAGCGGGTTCCAAGAGACCCAGTACTTC. This translates into CASSLGGTSGFQETQYF.

The DNA of the CDR3 is TGTGCCAGCAGCCAAGATATGAGAGTGGGAAACACCATATATTTT. Translating it yields CASSQDMRVGNTIYF. The chain couples TRBV3-1 (or the pseudogene TRBV3-2) to TRBJ1-3; D is unresolved. Per the germline V gene, CDR1 is LGHDT and CDR2 is YNNKEL (reference sequence). The CDR3 contains 15 residues. V lost 0 bases and J lost 4, with 10 bases in between.

The CDR3 nucleotides are TGTGCCAGCAGCTTCCAGGGGGCGCTGGTCACCGGGGAGCTGTTTTTT. The encoded protein is CASSFQGALVTGELFF. This rearrangement joins TRBV7-3 to TRBJ2-2; TRBD1 aligns across 8 bases. Germline CDR1 SGHTA, CDR2 FQGTGA. The length of the CDR3 is 16 residues. V lost 3 bases, J lost 4 bases, and 7 bases stayed unmatched.

The chain links TRBV6-2 or TRBV6-3 to TRBJ1-1, with D unresolved. Trimming shortened V by 5 bases and J by 11 bases, and 18 bases separated the two germline ends. The CDR3 spans 13 residues. Germline V gives CDR1 MNHEY, CDR2 SVGEGT. Written as DNA, the CDR3 is TGTGCCAGCAGTACCGGGAACGAGGTCGGGGCTTTCTTT. This codes for CASSTGNEVGAFF.

This clone was counted between two and nine times. The V gene is TRBV5-1, the J gene TRBJ1-6, with 8 bases that match TRBD1. Germline lookup yields CDR1 SGHRS and CDR2 YFSETQ. With 4 bases clipped from V and 5 bases from J, the junction kept 2 bases outside the gene matches. The CDR3 covers 14 residues. In DNA, the CDR3 is TGCGCCAGCAGCACGGGACAGGATAATTCACCCCTCCACTTT. Translation gives CASSTGQDNSPLHF. The whole variable domain, remainder taken from reference TRBV5-1 and TRBJ1-6, is KAGVTQTPRYLIKTRGQQVTLSCSPISGHRSVSWYQQTPGQGLQFLFEYFSETQRNKGNFPGRFSGRQFSNSRSEMNVSTLELGDSALYLCASSTGQDNSPLHFGNGTRLTVT.

In nucleotides, the CDR3 is TGTGCCACCACCCCGACAGGGCTACGCGAGCCCCAGCATTTT. Translating gives CATTPTGLREPQHF. The V call is TRBV15, the J call TRBJ1-5; the match to TRBD1 covers 7 bases. Germline V gene sequence: CDR1 LNHNV, CDR2 YYDKDF (reference sequence). J lost 8 bases, V lost 7 bases, and 11 bases had no gene match. The CDR3 runs to 14 residues.